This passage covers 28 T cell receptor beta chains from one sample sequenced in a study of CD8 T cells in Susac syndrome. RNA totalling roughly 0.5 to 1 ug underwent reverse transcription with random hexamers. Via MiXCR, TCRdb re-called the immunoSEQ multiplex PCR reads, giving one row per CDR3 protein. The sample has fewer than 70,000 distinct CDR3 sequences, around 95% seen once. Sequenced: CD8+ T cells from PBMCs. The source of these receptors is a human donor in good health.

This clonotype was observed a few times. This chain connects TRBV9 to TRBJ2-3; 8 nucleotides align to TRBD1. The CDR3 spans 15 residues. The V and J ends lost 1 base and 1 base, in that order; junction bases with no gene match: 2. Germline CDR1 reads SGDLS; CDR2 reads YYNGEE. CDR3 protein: CASSVQGAGTDTQYF. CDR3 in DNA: TGTGCCAGCAGCGTACAGGGGGCTGGCACAGATACGCAGTATTTT.

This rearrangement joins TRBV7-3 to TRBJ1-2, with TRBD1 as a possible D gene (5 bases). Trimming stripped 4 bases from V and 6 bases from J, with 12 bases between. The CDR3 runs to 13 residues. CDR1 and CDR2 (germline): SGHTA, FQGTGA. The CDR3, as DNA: TGTGCCAGCAGCTCTGGGACGCGGGATGGCTACACCTTC. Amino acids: CASSSGTRDGYTF. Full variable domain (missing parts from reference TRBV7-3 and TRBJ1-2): GAGVSQTPSNKVTEKGKYVELRCDPISGHTALYWYRQSLGQGPEFLIYFQGTGAADDSGLPNDRFFAVRPEGSVSTLKIQRTERGDSAVYLCASSSGTRDGYTFGSGTRLTVV.

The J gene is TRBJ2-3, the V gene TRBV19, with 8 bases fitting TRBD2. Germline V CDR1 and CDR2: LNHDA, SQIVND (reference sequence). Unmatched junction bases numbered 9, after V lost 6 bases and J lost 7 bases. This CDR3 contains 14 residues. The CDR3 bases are TGTGCCAGTAGCCTAAGCGGGGGCATTAATACGCAGTATTTT. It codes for CASSLSGGINTQYF.

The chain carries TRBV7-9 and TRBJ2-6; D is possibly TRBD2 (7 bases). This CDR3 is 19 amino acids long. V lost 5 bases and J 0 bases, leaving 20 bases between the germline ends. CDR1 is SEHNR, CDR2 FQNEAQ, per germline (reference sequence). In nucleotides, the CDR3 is TGTGCCAGCAGCCCTAGCCGGGGGGACACCTTCTCTGGGGCCAACGTCCTGACTTTC. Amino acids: CASSPSRGDTFSGANVLTF.

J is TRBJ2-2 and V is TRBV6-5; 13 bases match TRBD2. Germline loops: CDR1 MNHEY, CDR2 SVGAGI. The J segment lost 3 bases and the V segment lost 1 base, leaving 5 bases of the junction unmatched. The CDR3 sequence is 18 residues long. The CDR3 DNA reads TGTGCCAGCAGTTACTTTCCCGGACTAGCGGGAGACACCGGGGAGCTGTTTTTT. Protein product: CASSYFPGLAGDTGELFF.

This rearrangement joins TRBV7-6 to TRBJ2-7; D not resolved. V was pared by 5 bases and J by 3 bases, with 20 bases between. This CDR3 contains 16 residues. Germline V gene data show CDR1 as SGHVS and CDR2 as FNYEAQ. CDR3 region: CASSNYLESTIYEQYF. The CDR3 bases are TGTGCCAGCAGCAACTATTTGGAGTCAACAATCTACGAGCAGTACTTC.

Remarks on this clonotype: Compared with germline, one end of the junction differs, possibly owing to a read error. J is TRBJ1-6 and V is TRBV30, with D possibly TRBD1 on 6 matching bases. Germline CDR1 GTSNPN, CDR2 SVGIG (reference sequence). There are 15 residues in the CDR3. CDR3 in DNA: TGTGCCTGGAGTGTATTGGGGGCTGTAAATTCCCCCCTCCGCTTT. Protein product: CAWSVLGAVNSPLRF. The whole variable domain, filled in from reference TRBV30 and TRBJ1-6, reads SQTIHQWPATLVQPVGSPLSLECTVEGTSNPNLYWYRQAAGRGLQLLFYSVGIGQISSEVPQNLSASRPQDRQFILSSKKLLLSDSGFYLCAWSVLGAVNSPLRFGNGTRLTVT.

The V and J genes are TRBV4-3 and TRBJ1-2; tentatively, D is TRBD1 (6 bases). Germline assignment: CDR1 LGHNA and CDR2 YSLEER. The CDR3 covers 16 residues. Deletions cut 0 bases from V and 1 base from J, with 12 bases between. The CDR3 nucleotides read TGCGCCAGCAGCCAAGAATGGACAGCAATTAACTATGGCTACACCTTC. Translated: CASSQEWTAINYGYTF.

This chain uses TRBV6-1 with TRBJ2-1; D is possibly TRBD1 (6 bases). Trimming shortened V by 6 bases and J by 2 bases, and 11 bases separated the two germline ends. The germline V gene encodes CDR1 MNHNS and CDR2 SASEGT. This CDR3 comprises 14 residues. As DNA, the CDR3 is TGTGCCAGCAGCCCGGACAGCCCCTACAATGAGCAGTTCTTC. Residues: CASSPDSPYNEQFF.

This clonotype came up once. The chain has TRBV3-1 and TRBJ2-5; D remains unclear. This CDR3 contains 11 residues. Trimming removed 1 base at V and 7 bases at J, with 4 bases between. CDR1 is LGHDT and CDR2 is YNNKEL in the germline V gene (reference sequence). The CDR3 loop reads CASSQAGTQYF. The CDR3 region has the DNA TGTGCCAGCAGCCAAGCCGGGACCCAGTACTTC.

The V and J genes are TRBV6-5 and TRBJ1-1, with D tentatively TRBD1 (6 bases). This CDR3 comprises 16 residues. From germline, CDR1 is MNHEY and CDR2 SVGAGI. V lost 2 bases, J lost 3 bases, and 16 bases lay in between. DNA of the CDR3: TGTGCCAGCAGTTACAATTGGGCAGGGGCTGACACTGAAGCTTTCTTT. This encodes CASSYNWAGADTEAFF.

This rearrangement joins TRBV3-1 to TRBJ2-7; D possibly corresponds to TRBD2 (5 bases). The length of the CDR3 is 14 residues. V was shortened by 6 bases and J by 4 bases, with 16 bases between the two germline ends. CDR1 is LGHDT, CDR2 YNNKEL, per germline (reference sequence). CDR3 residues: CASSPFPDWYEQYF. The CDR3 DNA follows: TGTGCCAGCAGTCCTTTCCCGGACTGGTACGAGCAGTACTTC.

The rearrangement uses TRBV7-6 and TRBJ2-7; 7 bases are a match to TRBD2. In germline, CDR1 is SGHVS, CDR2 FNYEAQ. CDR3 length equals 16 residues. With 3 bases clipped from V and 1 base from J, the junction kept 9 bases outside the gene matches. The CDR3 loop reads CASSLPPGGLSYEQYF. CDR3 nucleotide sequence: TGTGCCAGCAGCTTGCCTCCGGGAGGCCTATCCTACGAGCAGTACTTC.

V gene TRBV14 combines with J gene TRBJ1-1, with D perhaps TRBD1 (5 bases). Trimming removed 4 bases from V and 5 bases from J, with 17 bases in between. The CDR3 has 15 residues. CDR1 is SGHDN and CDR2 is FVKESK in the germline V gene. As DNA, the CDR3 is TGTGCCAGCAGCCCCTCTTACGGGGGGGGGACTGAAGCTTTCTTT. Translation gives CASSPSYGGGTEAFF.

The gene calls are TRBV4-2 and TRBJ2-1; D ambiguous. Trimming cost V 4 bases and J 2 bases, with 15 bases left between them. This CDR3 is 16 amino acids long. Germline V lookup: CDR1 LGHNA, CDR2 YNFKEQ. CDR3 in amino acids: CASSLYGPRAYNEQFF. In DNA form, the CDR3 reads TGTGCCAGCAGCCTTTACGGGCCCCGCGCCTACAATGAGCAGTTCTTC.

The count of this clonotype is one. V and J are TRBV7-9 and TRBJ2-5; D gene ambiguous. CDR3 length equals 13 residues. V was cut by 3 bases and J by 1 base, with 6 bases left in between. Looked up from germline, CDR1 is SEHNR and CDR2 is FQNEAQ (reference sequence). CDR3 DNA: TGTGCCAGCAGCTTCCCAGTCCAAGAGACCCAGTACTTC. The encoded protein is CASSFPVQETQYF. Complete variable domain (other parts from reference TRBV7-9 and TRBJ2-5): DTGVSQNPRHKITKRGQNVTFRCDPISEHNRLYWYRQTLGQGPEFLTYFQNEAQLEKSRLLSDRFSAERPKGSFSTLEIQRTEQGDSAMYLCASSFPVQETQYFGPGTRLLVL.

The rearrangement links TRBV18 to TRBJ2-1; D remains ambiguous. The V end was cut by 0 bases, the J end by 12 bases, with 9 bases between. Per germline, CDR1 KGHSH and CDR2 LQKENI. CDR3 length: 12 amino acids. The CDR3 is CASSPPSPWQFF. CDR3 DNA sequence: TGTGCCAGCTCACCACCGAGTCCGTGGCAGTTCTTC.

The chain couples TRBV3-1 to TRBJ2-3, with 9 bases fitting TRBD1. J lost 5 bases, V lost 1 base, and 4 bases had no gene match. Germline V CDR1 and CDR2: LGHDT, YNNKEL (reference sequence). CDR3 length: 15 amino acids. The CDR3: CASSQVHRGQDTQYF. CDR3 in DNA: TGTGCCAGCAGCCAAGTACACAGGGGGCAAGATACGCAGTATTTT.

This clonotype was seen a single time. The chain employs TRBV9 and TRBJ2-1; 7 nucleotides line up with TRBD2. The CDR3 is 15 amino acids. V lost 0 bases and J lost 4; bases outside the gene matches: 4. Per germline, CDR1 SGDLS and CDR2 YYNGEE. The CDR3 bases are TGTGCCAGCAGCGTAGTTGGGGAGGGGTACAATGAGCAGTTCTTC. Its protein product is CASSVVGEGYNEQFF. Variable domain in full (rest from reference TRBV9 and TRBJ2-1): DSGVTQTPKHLITATGQRVTLRCSPRSGDLSVYWYQQSLDQGLQFLIQYYNGEERAKGNILERFSAQQFPDLHSELNLSSLELGDSALYFCASSVVGEGYNEQFFGPGTRLTVL.

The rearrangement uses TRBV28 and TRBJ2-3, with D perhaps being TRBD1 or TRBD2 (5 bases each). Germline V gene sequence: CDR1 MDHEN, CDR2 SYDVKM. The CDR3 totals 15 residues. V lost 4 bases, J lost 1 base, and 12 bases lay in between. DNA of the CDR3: TGTGCCAGCAGTTGGGACCCAGGCGGCACAGATACGCAGTATTTT. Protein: CASSWDPGGTDTQYF.

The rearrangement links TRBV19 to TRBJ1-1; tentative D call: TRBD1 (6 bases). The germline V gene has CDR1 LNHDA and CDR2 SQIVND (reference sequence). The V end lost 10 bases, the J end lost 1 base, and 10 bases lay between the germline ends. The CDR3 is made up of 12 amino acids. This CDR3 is CATLTGNTEAFF. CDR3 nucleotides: TGTGCCACCCTGACAGGGAACACTGAAGCTTTCTTT.

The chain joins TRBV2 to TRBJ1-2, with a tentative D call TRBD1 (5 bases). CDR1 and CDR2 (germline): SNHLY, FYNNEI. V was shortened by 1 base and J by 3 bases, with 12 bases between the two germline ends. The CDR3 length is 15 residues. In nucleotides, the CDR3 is TGTGCCAGCAGTGAAGGGGGCCTAACGGACTATGGCTACACCTTC. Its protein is CASSEGGLTDYGYTF.

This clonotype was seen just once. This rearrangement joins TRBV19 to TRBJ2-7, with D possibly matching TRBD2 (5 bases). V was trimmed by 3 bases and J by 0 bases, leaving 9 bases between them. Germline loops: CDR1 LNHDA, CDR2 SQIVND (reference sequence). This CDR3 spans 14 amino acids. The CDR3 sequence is CASSMTGNSYEQYF. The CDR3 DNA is TGTGCCAGTAGTATGACCGGGAACTCCTACGAGCAGTACTTC.

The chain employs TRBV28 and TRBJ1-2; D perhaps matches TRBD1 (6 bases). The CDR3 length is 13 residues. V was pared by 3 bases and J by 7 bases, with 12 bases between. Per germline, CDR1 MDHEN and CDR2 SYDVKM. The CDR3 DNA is TGTGCCAGCAGTTTGAACCAGGGGCGTGGCTACACCTTC. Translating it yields CASSLNQGRGYTF.

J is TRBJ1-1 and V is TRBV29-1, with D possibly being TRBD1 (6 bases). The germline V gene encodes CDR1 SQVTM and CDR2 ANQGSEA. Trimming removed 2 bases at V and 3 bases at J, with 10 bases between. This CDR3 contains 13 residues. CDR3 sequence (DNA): TGCAGCGTTGAATATGGGGGCGACACTGAAGCTTTCTTT. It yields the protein CSVEYGGDTEAFF. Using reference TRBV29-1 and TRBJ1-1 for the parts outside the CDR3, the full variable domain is SAVISQKPSRDICQRGTSLTIQCQVDSQVTMMFWYRQQPGQSLTLIATANQGSEATYESGFVIDKFPISRPNLTFSTLTVSNMSPEDSSIYLCSVEYGGDTEAFFGQGTRLTVV.

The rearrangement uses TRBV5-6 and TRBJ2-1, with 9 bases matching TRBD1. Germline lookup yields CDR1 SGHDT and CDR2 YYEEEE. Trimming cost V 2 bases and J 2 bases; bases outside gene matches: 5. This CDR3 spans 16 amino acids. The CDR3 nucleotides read TGTGCCAGCAGCTTCTTGGGACAGGGAGCCTACAATGAGCAGTTCTTC. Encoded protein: CASSFLGQGAYNEQFF.

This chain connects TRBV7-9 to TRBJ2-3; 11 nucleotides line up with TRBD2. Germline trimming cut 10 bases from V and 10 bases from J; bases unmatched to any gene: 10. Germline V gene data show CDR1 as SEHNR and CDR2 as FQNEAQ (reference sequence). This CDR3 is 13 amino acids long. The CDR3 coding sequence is TGTGCCACCTCCGGACTAGCGGGCAGCCCGCAGTATTTT. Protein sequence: CATSGLAGSPQYF.

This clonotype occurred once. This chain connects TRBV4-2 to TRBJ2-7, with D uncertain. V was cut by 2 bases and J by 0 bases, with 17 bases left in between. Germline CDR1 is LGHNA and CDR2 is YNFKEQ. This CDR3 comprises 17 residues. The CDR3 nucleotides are TGTGCCAGCAGCCAACCCGGCATGAGCCTCAGCTCCTACGAGCAGTACTTC. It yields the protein CASSQPGMSLSSYEQYF.